The following is a TCR beta chain sequence with its context. This clonotype was counted ten times or more. Its target antigen remains unknown. No much larger clonotype is one base removed from it; base qualities were not supplied. The donors were patients who had localized lung adenocarcinoma, which is a subtype of non-small cell lung cancer. Samples were obtained from the centers of localized lung adenocarcinomas. For TCR repertoire analysis, CD4+ T cells from tumor tissue were profiled separately from CD8+ T cells. The sample belongs to a study of CD4 and CD8 cells across lung adenocarcinoma regions (dated by TCRdb to between 2018 and 2020). In the study overall: The study examined intratumor heterogeneity of the T cell receptor repertoire by comparing tumor centers with tumor margins.

The protocol used for the library was PCR. The sample was run on a HiSeq X Ten. TCRdb applied fastp at Q25 and MiXCR to the public reads, then kept only in-frame beta chains. Rows are combined by CDR3 protein, so each entry shows the most common genes and DNA. Across this sample there are 20,000 to 30,000 distinct CDR3 sequences, with approximately 52% seen only once. The ten largest clonotypes hold around a fifth of the sample. The TCR comes from a male donor with lung adenocarcinoma. The CD4 and CD8 labels of this study may be unreliable. The sample consisted of CD4+ T cells from the center of a lung tumor. The cell subset or site label on this specimen signifies: tumor center region.

In nucleotides, the sequence is TGTGCCACCAGTGATTTACGGGAGGAAGGGTATGAGCAGTTCTTC. It encodes CATSDLREEGYEQFF. The sequence links TRBV24-1 to TRBJ2-1, and 7 junctional nucleotides match TRBD2. CDR1 is given as KGHDR and CDR2 as SFDVKD, both from the germline V gene. From its cysteine to its phenylalanine, the CDR3 spans 15 amino acids. Kept here is only the CDR3 DNA, which spans 45 bases and is read in frame from base 1. Germline trimming: 1 base from V, 8 bases from J; junction bases outside gene matches: 7.